The 24 T cell receptor beta chains given below trace back to one sample, sequenced in a study of PD-L1 blockade in urothelial cancer. Profiled with immunoSEQ multiplex PCR; TCRdb holds only in-frame clones, not every one. The sample includes around 48,000 clones, approximately 86% seen only once; the top ten take roughly a tenth. Noted time point: peripheral blood 6 weeks after treatment start. The material sequenced was PBMCs, taken around atezolizumab (anti-PD-L1) treatment. The receptor source for this set is a man aged 60 to 75 with urothelial cancer.

The V and J genes are TRBV7-6 and TRBJ1-3; D possibly corresponds to TRBD1 (6 bases). The V gene's germline CDR1 is SGHVS and CDR2 FNYEAQ. The CDR3 totals 16 residues. Between the trimmed V and J ends, which lost 5 bases and 6 bases, there was a span of 20 bases. The CDR3 DNA sequence: TGTGCCAGCAGCGCCTCACTCCCAGGGGCTGAAAACACCATATATTTT. This sequence encodes CASSASLPGAENTIYF.

The rearrangement uses TRBV5-5 and TRBJ2-7; D gene unclear. The length of the CDR3 is 14 residues. The germline CDR1 and CDR2 sequences are SGHKS and YYEKEE (reference sequence). Trimming left V 9 bases short and J 0 bases short, with 16 bases between. CDR3 nucleotides: TGTGCCATGCCCAGGCTGCAGAGCTCCTACGAGCAGTACTTC. Translation gives CAMPRLQSSYEQYF.

J is TRBJ1-2 and V is TRBV5-1; 7 positions agree with TRBD1. From germline, CDR1 is SGHRS and CDR2 YFSETQ. This CDR3 comprises 15 residues. J gave up 2 bases and V 0 bases, and 4 bases lay outside the gene matches. This CDR3 reads CASSLEPRGNYGYTF. The DNA for the CDR3 is TGCGCCAGCAGCTTGGAGCCCAGGGGGAACTATGGCTACACCTTC.

The chain employs TRBV7-6 and TRBJ2-1; weak D call: TRBD2 (6 bases). Germline-derived CDR1 and CDR2 are SGHVS and FNYEAQ. Trimming pared 5 bases from V and 1 base from J, leaving 15 bases between. This CDR3 has 16 residues. The chain's CDR3 is CASSPTGRGSYNEQFF. As DNA, the CDR3 is TGTGCCAGCAGCCCAACGGGGCGGGGATCCTACAATGAGCAGTTCTTC.

This chain links TRBV13 with TRBJ2-3, with D perhaps matching TRBD2 (5 bases). The V gene's germline CDR1 is PRHDT and CDR2 FYEKMQ (reference sequence). V was trimmed by 2 bases and J by 5 bases, leaving 8 bases between them. There are 13 residues in the CDR3. The CDR3 here is CASSLTRIDTQYF. For the CDR3, the DNA is TGTGCCAGCAGCTTAACTAGAATAGATACGCAGTATTTT.

The genes are TRBV19 and TRBJ2-3, with TRBD1 matching over 9 bases. The CDR3 contains 14 residues. V was pared by 7 bases and J by 6 bases, with 8 bases of the junction left unmatched. CDR1 and CDR2 from the germline V gene are LNHDA and SQIVND (reference sequence). The CDR3 sequence is CASTTTGGEDTQYF. Here the CDR3 DNA reads TGTGCCAGTACCACGACAGGGGGAGAGGATACGCAGTATTTT.

The chain is built from TRBV11-2 and TRBJ2-3; 8 bases agree with TRBD2. Per the germline V gene, CDR1 is SGHAT and CDR2 is FQNNGV. The CDR3 covers 15 residues. Unmatched junction bases numbered 6, after V lost 5 bases and J lost 2 bases. CDR3 residues: CASSPLAGYTDTQYF. The CDR3 DNA sequence: TGTGCCAGCAGCCCGTTAGCGGGGTACACAGATACGCAGTATTTT.

The rearrangement uses TRBV30 and TRBJ1-2; D might be TRBD1 (6 bases). Trimming removed 2 bases at V and 7 bases at J, with 14 bases between. This CDR3 has 13 amino acids. The germline CDR1 and CDR2 sequences are GTSNPN and SVGIG (reference sequence). Here the CDR3 DNA reads TGTGCCTGGAGTTCTGGACAGAGGTCTGGCTACACCTTC. Its protein product is CAWSSGQRSGYTF. The variable domain in full, completed from reference TRBV30 and TRBJ1-2, reads SQTIHQWPATLVQPVGSPLSLECTVEGTSNPNLYWYRQAAGRGLQLLFYSVGIGQISSEVPQNLSASRPQDRQFILSSKKLLLSDSGFYLCAWSSGQRSGYTFGSGTRLTVV.

The chain links TRBV7-9 to TRBJ1-2, with D possibly TRBD1 on 5 matching bases. V was cut by 4 bases and J by 6 bases, with 9 bases left in between. Germline lookup yields CDR1 SEHNR and CDR2 FQNEAQ (reference sequence). The CDR3 has 12 residues. As DNA, the CDR3 is TGTGCCAGCAGCTGGACAATTGATGGCTACACCTTC. Amino acid sequence: CASSWTIDGYTF.

The chain recombines TRBV7-3 with TRBJ2-5, with TRBD1 identical over 7 bases. The CDR3 sequence is 14 residues long. The V gene end was trimmed by 3 bases and the J gene end by 4 bases; junction bases not matched to a gene: 5. Germline assignment: CDR1 SGHTA and CDR2 FQGTGA. CDR3 coding DNA: TGTGCCAGCAGCTTGACAGGGTTGGGAGAGACCCAGTACTTC. Its translation is CASSLTGLGETQYF.

This sequence joins TRBV7-9 and TRBJ2-1; D unclear. Per the germline V gene, CDR1 is SEHNR and CDR2 is FQNEAQ (reference sequence). CDR3 length equals 13 residues. Deletions cut 1 base from V and 4 bases from J, with 5 bases between. The CDR3 here is CASSLGPYNEQFF. The CDR3 DNA follows: TGTGCCAGCAGCTTAGGTCCGTACAATGAGCAGTTCTTC.

The rearrangement links TRBV4-1 to TRBJ1-5, with a tentative D call TRBD1 (6 bases). V was trimmed by 1 base and J by 6 bases, leaving 16 bases between them. Germline lookup yields CDR1 MGHRA and CDR2 YSYEKL. The CDR3 covers 16 residues. The CDR3 DNA sequence: TGCGCCAGCAGCCAAGGGGTTGGCAGGGGAGTTCAGCCCCAGCATTTT. This sequence encodes CASSQGVGRGVQPQHF.

The V call is TRBV15, the J call TRBJ1-1; 8 positions match TRBD1. V trimming: 4 bases; J trimming: 10 bases; junction bases outside the gene matches: 8. From germline, CDR1 is LNHNV and CDR2 YYDKDF (reference sequence). The CDR3 spans 13 residues. The CDR3 DNA follows: TGTGCCACCAGCACAATTTACGACAGGGGAGCTTTCTTT. Its translation is CATSTIYDRGAFF. Together with reference TRBV15 and TRBJ1-1, the CDR3 gives the full variable domain: DAMVIQNPRYQVTQFGKPVTLSCSQTLNHNVMYWYQQKSSQAPKLLFHYYDKDFNNEADTPDNFQSRRPNTSFCFLDIRSPGLGDTAMYLCATSTIYDRGAFFGQGTRLTVV.

The gene calls are TRBV27 and TRBJ2-2; TRBD2 matches 8 bases. This CDR3 has 15 amino acids. Per germline, CDR1 MNHEY and CDR2 SMNVEV (reference sequence). Trimming at V came to 3 bases and at J to 7 bases, leaving 7 bases not matched to a gene. The CDR3 bases are TGTGCCAGCAGTTTGGTCGGGGGGGCCGTCGGGGAGCTGTTTTTT. Translation gives CASSLVGGAVGELFF.

CDR3 protein: CAISESGGRAGNYGYTF. The CDR3 DNA reads TGTGCCATCAGTGAGTCAGGGGGCAGGGCAGGCAACTATGGCTACACCTTC. V gene TRBV10-3 combines with J gene TRBJ1-2; 7 nucleotides agree with TRBD1. This CDR3 has 17 amino acids. V was clipped by 0 bases and J by 2 bases; unmatched bases: 9. CDR1 and CDR2 from the germline V gene are ENHRY and SYGVKD.

The chain is built from TRBV18 and TRBJ2-3, with TRBD2 identical over 8 bases. With V trimmed by 3 bases and J by 5 bases, 4 bases remained unmatched. There are 14 residues in the CDR3. CDR1 KGHSH and CDR2 LQKENI come from the germline V gene. The CDR3 DNA sequence: TGTGCCAGCTCACCTCCGGGGGGGCGAGATACGCAGTATTTT. Protein: CASSPPGGRDTQYF. The entire variable domain, with the rest obtained from reference TRBV18 and TRBJ2-3, is as follows: NAGVMQNPRHLVRRRGQEARLRCSPMKGHSHVYWYRQLPEEGLKFMVYLQKENIIDESGMPKERFSAEFPKEGPSILRIQQVVRGDSAAYFCASSPPGGRDTQYFGPGTRLTVL.

The chain links TRBV6-1 to TRBJ1-5; D uncertain. The V end lost 6 bases, the J end lost 0 bases, and 12 bases lay between the germline ends. CDR3 size: 15 residues. Germline-derived CDR1 and CDR2 are MNHNS and SASEGT. CDR3 region: CASRWTGSSNQPQHF. The CDR3 DNA sequence: TGTGCCAGCAGATGGACGGGAAGTAGCAATCAGCCCCAGCATTTT.

This clone showed up just a few times. V usage is TRBV6-6 and J usage is TRBJ2-1; possibly TRBD1 for D (6 bases). The CDR3 extends over 16 amino acids. The germline V gene has CDR1 MNHNY and CDR2 SVGAGI (reference sequence). Trimming took 4 bases from V and 8 from J, leaving 21 bases between them. The CDR3 region has the DNA TGTGCCAGCAGTTCCCCGGGAATACAGGGACGCTATGAGCAGTTCTTC. Its translation is CASSSPGIQGRYEQFF.

The rearrangement uses TRBV6-5 and TRBJ1-6; D is possibly TRBD1 (5 bases). CDR3 length: 14 residues. V shed 2 bases and J shed 9 bases, with 11 bases lying between them. Germline V gene lookup returns CDR1 MNHEY and CDR2 SVGAGI. The CDR3, as DNA: TGTGCCAGCAGTTACGCCGGCGGGGGTTCACCCCTCCACTTT. Translation: CASSYAGGGSPLHF.

The chain has TRBV30 and TRBJ1-1; 7 bases fit TRBD1. Germline CDR1 is GTSNPN and CDR2 is SVGIG (reference sequence). The junction had 5 bases not matched to a gene; V was cut back by 2 bases and J by 5 bases. This CDR3 has 13 amino acids. CDR3 nucleotide sequence: TGTGCCTGGAGTACAGGGGCCGGGACTGAAGCTTTCTTT. Translating it yields CAWSTGAGTEAFF.

V gene TRBV11-3 combines with J gene TRBJ2-1; 9 bases fit TRBD2. This CDR3 has 15 amino acids. V trimming: 0 bases; J trimming: 6 bases; junction bases outside the gene matches: 3. Germline V gives CDR1 SGHNT, CDR2 YENEEA. The chain's CDR3 is CASSLEAGGRNEQFF. As DNA, the CDR3 is TGTGCCAGCAGCTTAGAGGCGGGGGGGCGCAATGAGCAGTTCTTC.

This clone has only one observation. CDR3 sequence reads: CASSNVAGGQETQYF. The CDR3 coding sequence is TGTGCCAGCAGTAACGTAGCGGGGGGGCAAGAGACCCAGTACTTC. This chain links TRBV6-5 with TRBJ2-5; 11 nucleotides match TRBD2. This CDR3 comprises 15 residues. CDR1 and CDR2 (germline): MNHEY, SVGAGI. V shed 5 bases and J 2 bases; nucleotides not matched to a gene: 4.

The gene calls are TRBV9 and TRBJ2-4; 8 nucleotides line up with TRBD1. V lost 0 bases to trimming and J lost 7 bases; unmatched junction nucleotides: 6. Germline V gene lookup returns CDR1 SGDLS and CDR2 YYNGEE. This CDR3 has 15 amino acids. The CDR3, as DNA: TGTGCCAGCAGCGTAGCGGGGCAGGGGGCCAACATTCAGTACTTC. Translating gives CASSVAGQGANIQYF. Combining the CDR3 with reference TRBV9 and TRBJ2-4 gives the whole variable domain DSGVTQTPKHLITATGQRVTLRCSPRSGDLSVYWYQQSLDQGLQFLIQYYNGEERAKGNILERFSAQQFPDLHSELNLSSLELGDSALYFCASSVAGQGANIQYFGAGTRLSVL.

J is TRBJ1-5 and V is TRBV25-1, with 8 positions matching TRBD1. This CDR3 comprises 15 residues. Germline CDR1 is MGHDK and CDR2 is SYGVNS. V trimming: 2 bases; J trimming: 4 bases; junction bases outside the gene matches: 4. The CDR3 DNA reads as TGTGCCAGCAGTGAAGCCACAGGGGGTAATCAGCCCCAGCATTTT. It yields the protein CASSEATGGNQPQHF.